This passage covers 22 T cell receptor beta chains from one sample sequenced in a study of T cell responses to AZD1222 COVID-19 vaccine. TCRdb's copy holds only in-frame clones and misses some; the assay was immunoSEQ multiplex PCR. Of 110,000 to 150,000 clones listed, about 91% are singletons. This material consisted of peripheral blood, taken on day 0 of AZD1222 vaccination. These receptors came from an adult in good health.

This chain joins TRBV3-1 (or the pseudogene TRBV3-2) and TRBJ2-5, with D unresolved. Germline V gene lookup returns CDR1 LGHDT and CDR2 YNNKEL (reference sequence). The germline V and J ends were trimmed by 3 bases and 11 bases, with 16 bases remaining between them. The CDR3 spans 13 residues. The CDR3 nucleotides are TGTGCCAGCAGCCAGTCCTCCGGCCTTTCTCAGTACTTC. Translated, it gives CASSQSSGLSQYF.

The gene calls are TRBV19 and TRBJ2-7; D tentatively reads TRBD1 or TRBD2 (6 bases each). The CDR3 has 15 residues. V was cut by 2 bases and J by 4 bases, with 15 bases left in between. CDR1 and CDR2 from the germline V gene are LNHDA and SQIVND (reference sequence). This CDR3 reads CASSIFGGAFYEQYF. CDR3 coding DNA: TGTGCCAGTAGTATATTCGGGGGCGCGTTTTACGAGCAGTACTTC.

This CDR3 reads CASSFGLTDTQYF. The CDR3 nucleotides are TGTGCCAGCAGTTTCGGGCTCACAGATACGCAGTATTTT. This sequence joins TRBV12-3 or TRBV12-4 and TRBJ2-3; D uncertain. The CDR3 has 13 amino acids. Trimming cost V 3 bases and J 2 bases, with 6 bases left between them.

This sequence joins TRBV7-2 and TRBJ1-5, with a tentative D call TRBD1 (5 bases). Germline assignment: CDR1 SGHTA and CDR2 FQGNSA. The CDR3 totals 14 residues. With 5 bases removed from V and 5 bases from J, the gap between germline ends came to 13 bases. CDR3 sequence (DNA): TGTGCCAGCAGCCCCTTATGGGGGGATCAGCCCCAGCATTTT. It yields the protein CASSPLWGDQPQHF.

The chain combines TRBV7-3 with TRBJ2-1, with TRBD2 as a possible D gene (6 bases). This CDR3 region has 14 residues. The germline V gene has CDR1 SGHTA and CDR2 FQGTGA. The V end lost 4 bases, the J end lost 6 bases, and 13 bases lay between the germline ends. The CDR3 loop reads CASSSTTSSNEQFF. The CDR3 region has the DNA TGTGCCAGCAGCTCCACCACTAGCTCCAATGAGCAGTTCTTC.

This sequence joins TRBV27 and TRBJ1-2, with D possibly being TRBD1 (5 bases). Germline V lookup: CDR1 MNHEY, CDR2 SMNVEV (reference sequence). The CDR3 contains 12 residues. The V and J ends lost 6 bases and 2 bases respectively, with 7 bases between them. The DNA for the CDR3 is TGTGCCAGCAGGGGACGGAACTATGGCTACACCTTC. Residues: CASRGRNYGYTF.

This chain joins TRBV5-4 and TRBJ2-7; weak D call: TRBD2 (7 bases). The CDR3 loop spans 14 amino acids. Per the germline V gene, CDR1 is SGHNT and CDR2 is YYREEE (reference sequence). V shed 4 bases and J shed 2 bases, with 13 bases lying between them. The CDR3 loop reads CASSASGGPYEQYF. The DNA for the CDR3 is TGTGCCAGCAGCGCCTCCGGGGGGCCCTACGAGCAGTACTTC.

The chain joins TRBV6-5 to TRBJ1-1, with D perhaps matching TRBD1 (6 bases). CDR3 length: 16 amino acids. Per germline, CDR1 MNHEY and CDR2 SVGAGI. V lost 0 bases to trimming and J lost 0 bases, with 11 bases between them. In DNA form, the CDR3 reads TGTGCCAGCAGTTACTCTATTGGGGGGCTGAACACTGAAGCTTTCTTT. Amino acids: CASSYSIGGLNTEAFF.

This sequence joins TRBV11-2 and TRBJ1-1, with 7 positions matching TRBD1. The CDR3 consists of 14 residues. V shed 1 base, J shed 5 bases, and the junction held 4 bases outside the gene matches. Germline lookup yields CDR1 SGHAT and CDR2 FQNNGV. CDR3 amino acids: CASSLAGGDTEAFF. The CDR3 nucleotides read TGTGCCAGCAGCTTAGCAGGGGGGGATACTGAAGCTTTCTTT.

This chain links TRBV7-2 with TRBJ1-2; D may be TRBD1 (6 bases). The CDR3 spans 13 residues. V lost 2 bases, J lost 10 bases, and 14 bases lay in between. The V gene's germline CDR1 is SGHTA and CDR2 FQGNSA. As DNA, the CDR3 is TGTGCCAGCAGCTTATCGGGGGCAGGGCTCTACACCTTC. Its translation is CASSLSGAGLYTF.

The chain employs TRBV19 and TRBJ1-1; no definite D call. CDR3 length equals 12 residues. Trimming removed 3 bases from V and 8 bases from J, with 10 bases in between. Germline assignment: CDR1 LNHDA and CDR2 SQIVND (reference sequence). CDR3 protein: CASSIGSAEAFF. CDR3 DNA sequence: TGTGCCAGTAGTATCGGCTCCGCCGAAGCTTTCTTT.

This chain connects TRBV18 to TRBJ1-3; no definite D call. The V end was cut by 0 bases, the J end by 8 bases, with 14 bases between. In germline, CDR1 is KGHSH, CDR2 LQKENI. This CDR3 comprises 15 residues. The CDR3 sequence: CASSPPVRGSDTIYF. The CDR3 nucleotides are TGTGCCAGCTCACCACCGGTGAGAGGATCCGACACCATATATTTT.

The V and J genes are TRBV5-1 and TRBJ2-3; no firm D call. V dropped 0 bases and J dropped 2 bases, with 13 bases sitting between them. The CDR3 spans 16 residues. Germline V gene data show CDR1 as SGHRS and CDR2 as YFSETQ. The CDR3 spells CASSLAPSDTTDTQYF. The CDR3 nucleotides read TGCGCCAGCAGCTTGGCCCCCTCCGATACCACAGATACGCAGTATTTT.

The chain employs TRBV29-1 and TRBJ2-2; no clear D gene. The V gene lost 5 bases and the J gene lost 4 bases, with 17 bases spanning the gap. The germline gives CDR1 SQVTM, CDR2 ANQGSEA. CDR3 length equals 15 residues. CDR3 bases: TGCAGCGTTTTGGCAGGTCCCTCAGGCACCGGGGAGCTGTTTTTT. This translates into CSVLAGPSGTGELFF.

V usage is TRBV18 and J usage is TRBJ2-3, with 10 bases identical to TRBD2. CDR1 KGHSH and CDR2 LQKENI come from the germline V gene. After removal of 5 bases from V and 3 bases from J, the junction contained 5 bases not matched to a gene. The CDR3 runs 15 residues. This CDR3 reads CASSKKREGTDTQYF. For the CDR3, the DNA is TGTGCCAGCTCAAAAAAGCGGGAGGGGACAGATACGCAGTATTTT.

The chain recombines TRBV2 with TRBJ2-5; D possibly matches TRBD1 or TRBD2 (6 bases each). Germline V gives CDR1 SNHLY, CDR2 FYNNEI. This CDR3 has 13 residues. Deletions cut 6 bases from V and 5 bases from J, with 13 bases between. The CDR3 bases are TGTGCCAGCAGAGGGGGGTACCGGGAGACCCAGTACTTC. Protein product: CASRGGYRETQYF.

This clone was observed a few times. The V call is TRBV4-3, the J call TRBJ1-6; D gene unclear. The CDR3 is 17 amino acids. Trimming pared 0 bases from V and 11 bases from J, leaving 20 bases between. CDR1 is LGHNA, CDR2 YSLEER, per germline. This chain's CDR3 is CASSQDRVGITFAPLHF. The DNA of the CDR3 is TGCGCCAGCAGCCAAGATCGGGTGGGGATAACCTTCGCACCCCTCCACTTT.

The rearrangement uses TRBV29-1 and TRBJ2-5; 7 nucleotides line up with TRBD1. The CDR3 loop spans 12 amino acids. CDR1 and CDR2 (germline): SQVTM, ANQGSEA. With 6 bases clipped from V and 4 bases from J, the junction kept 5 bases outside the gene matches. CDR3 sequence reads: CSVDRDGETQYF. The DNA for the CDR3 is TGCAGCGTCGACAGGGATGGAGAGACCCAGTACTTC.

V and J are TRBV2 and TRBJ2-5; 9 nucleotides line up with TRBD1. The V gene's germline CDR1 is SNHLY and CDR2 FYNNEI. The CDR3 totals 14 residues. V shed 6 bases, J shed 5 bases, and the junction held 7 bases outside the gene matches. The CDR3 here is CASRADRGVETQYF. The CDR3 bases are TGTGCCAGCAGAGCCGACAGGGGGGTCGAGACCCAGTACTTC.

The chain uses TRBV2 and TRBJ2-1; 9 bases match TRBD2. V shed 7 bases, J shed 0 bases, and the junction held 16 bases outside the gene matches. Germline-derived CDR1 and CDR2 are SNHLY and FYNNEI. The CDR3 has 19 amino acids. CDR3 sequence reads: CASTLGTSFYRRSYNEQFF. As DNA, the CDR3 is TGTGCCAGCACCTTGGGGACTAGCTTTTACCGTCGCTCCTACAATGAGCAGTTCTTC.

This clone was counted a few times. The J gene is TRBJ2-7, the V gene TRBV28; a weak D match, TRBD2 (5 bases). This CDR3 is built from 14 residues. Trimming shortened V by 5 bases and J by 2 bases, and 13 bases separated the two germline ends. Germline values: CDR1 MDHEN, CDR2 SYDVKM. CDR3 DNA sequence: TGTGCCAGCAGTCTGGCGCCGGGAACCTACGAGCAGTACTTC. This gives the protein CASSLAPGTYEQYF.

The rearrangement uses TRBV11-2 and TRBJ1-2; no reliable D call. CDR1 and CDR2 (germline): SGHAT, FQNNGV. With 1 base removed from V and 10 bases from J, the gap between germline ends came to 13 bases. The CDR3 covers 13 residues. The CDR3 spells CASSLVFSGNYTF. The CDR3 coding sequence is TGTGCCAGCAGCTTAGTTTTCTCCGGAAACTACACCTTC.